Sequencing of this TCR beta chain was carried out in a study of blood T cell repertoires in COVID-19. Study in general: Sources were T cells, B-cell-depleted T cells, or PBMCs; the material itself was cDNA or gDNA.

Original processing methods: Counts of nucleated cells, estimated from reference gene primer amplification, were obtained. Libraries were prepared by immunoSEQ multiplex PCR; TCRdb keeps only in-frame clonotypes and omits some of them. V and J calls and clone size are as listed in that table; D and trimming were resolved from the DNA. The table has about 220,000 clones, around four fifths seen once. This clone was seen once. J gave up 2 bases and V 4 bases, and 4 bases lay outside the gene matches. CDR3 size: 15 residues. Looked up from germline, CDR1 is ENHRY and CDR2 is SYGVKD. The TCR comes from a woman in her sixties or seventies with acute or convalescent COVID-19. The sequenced sample was peripheral blood. V gene TRBV10-3 combines with J gene TRBJ1-1; TRBD1 aligns across 10 bases. The CDR3 bases are TGTGCCATCAGTGGTCGACAGGGGGCTAACACTGAAGCTTTCTTT. Translation: CAISGRQGANTEAFF.